A selection of T cell receptor beta chains follows, all from one sample in a study of beta chain features in type 1 diabetes. Libraries were prepared by immunoSEQ multiplex PCR; TCRdb keeps only in-frame clonotypes and omits some of them. The sample has about 160,000 clones, less than 9.5% seen once; the top ten hold 2% to 2.5%. The sample comprised central memory CD4+ T cells from blood. Receptor source: a woman aged 18 to 35 in good health. Each CDR3 is given with its conserved first and last residue. A D gene is named only where the DNA matches it firmly. Rows may omit the clone size; those that give it use once, few, many or a size class.

D,size,J,V,CDR3,DNA
TRBD2,NA,TRBJ2-2,TRBV4-2,CASSTRTSGLNTGELFF,TGTGCCAGCAGTACCAGGACTAGCGGTCTTAACACCGGGGAGCTGTTTTTT
TRBD1,few,TRBJ1-5,TRBV10-3,CATGTGGNQPQHF,TGTGCCACCGGGACAGGAGGCAATCAGCCCCAGCATTTT
NA,many,TRBJ2-5,TRBV27,CASSSLQETQYF,TGTGCCAGCAGTTCCCTCCAAGAGACCCAGTACTTC
NA,few,TRBJ2-7,TRBV19,CASKGDEQYF,TGTGCCAGTAAGGGGGACGAGCAGTACTTC
TRBD1,NA,TRBJ2-7,TRBV6-1,CASSEVGGALYEQYF,TGTGCCAGCAGTGAAGTAGGGGGCGCGCTCTACGAGCAGTACTTC
TRBD1,NA,TRBJ2-2,TRBV9,CASSVDGGQGDTVELFF,TGTGCCAGCAGCGTAGACGGTGGACAGGGTGATACCGTGGAGCTGTTTTTT
NA,few,TRBJ2-7,TRBV5-1,CASSLGRSGDEQYF,TGCGCCAGCAGCTTGGGGCGGTCCGGGGATGAGCAGTACTTC
NA,NA,TRBJ2-3,TRBV25-1,CASSDLRGTDTQYF,TGTGCCAGCAGTGACTTACGGGGCACAGATACGCAGTATTTT
NA,few,TRBJ1-5,TRBV30,CAWSVDLGPLPQHF,TGTGCCTGGAGTGTAGACCTGGGCCCGCTGCCCCAGCATTTT
NA,few,TRBJ2-7,TRBV30,CAWSVKAGEQYF,TGTGCCTGGAGTGTAAAGGCGGGGGAGCAGTACTTC
TRBD1,few,TRBJ2-1,TRBV5-1,CASSPGQGYSYNEQFF,TGCGCCAGCAGCCCGGGACAGGGGTACTCCTACAATGAGCAGTTCTTC
TRBD1,few,TRBJ2-7,TRBV6-1,CASSEATGGGEQYF,TGTGCCAGCAGTGAAGCGACAGGGGGCGGCGAGCAGTACTTC
NA,few,TRBJ1-4,TRBV5-4,CASSLAQQGSEKLFF,TGTGCCAGCAGCTTGGCCCAGCAGGGTAGTGAAAAACTGTTTTTT
NA,NA,TRBJ2-6,TRBV4-2,CASSQDLLGANVLTF,TGTGCCAGCAGCCAAGACTTACTGGGGGCCAACGTCCTGACTTTC
NA,NA,TRBJ1-2,TRBV9,CASSPPLGPYGYTF,TGTGCCAGCAGCCCTCCACTAGGCCCCTATGGCTACACCTTC
NA,few,TRBJ2-7,TRBV28,CASSSPRYEQYF,TGTGCCAGCAGTTCCCCCAGGTACGAGCAGTACTTC
NA,few,TRBJ2-7,TRBV4-2,CASSQADSRVYEQYF,TGTGCCAGCAGCCAGGCTGACAGTCGGGTCTACGAGCAGTACTTC
TRBD1,few,TRBJ1-5,TRBV7-2,CASSLQGDQPQHF,TGTGCCAGCAGCTTACAGGGGGATCAGCCCCAGCATTTT
NA,few,TRBJ2-7,TRBV6-5,CASSYWPSSYEQYF,TGTGCCAGCAGTTACTGGCCTAGCTCCTACGAGCAGTACTTC
TRBD2,many,TRBJ2-5,TRBV4-2,CASSLGAGNGLETQYF,TGTGCCAGCAGCCTCGGAGCGGGGAACGGATTAGAGACCCAGTACTTC
TRBD2,NA,TRBJ2-7,TRBV10-3,CAIAGGGDEQYF,TGTGCCATCGCGGGAGGCGGGGACGAGCAGTACTTC
TRBD2,NA,TRBJ2-3,TRBV7-9,CASSFRAGGTDTQYF,TGTGCCAGCAGCTTCCGGGCGGGGGGCACAGATACGCAGTATTTT
NA,few,TRBJ2-3,TRBV7-2,CASSSQGGRSTDTQYF,TGTGCCAGCAGCTCACAGGGAGGGAGGAGCACAGATACGCAGTATTTT
TRBD1,few,TRBJ1-5,TRBV10-3,CAISESGSQGGNQPQHF,TGTGCCATCAGTGAGTCGGGTTCCCAGGGGGGCAATCAGCCCCAGCATTTT
TRBD1,NA,TRBJ2-5,TRBV5-4,CASSPGQGQETQYF,TGCGCCAGCAGCCCTGGACAGGGCCAAGAGACCCAGTACTTC
NA,few,TRBJ2-3,TRBV14,CASSQTGGPKSTDTQYF,TGTGCCAGCAGCCAGACCGGAGGGCCCAAATCCACAGATACGCAGTATTTT
NA,few,TRBJ2-1,TRBV29-1,CSVEVLASYNEQFF,TGCAGCGTTGAAGTACTAGCATCCTACAATGAGCAGTTCTTC
NA,NA,TRBJ1-1,TRBV6-5,CASSLNRELNTEAFF,TGTGCCAGCAGTCTAAACAGGGAGTTGAACACTGAAGCTTTCTTT